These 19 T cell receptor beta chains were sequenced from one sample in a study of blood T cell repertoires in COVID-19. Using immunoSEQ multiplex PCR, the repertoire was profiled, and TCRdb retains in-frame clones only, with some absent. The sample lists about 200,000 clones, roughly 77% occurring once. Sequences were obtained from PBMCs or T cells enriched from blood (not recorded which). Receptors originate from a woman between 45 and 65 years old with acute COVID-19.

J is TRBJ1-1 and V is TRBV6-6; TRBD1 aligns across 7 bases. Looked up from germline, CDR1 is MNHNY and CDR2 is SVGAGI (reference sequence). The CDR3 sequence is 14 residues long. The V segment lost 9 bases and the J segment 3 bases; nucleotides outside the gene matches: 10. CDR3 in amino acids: CASYVNRGDTEAFF. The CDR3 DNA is TGTGCCAGTTATGTCAACAGGGGTGACACTGAAGCTTTCTTT.

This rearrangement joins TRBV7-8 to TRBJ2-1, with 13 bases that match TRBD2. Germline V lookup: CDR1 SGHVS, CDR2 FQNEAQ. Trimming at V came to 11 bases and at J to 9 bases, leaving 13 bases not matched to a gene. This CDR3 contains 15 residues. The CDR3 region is CAAQLLAGGMGEQFF. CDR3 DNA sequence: TGTGCCGCGCAGTTACTAGCGGGGGGGATGGGTGAGCAGTTCTTC. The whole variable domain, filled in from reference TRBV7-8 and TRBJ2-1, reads GAGVSQSPRYKVAKRGQDVALRCDPISGHVSLFWYQQALGQGPEFLTYFQNEAQLDKSGLPSDRFFAERPEGSVSTLKIQRTQQEDSAVYLCAAQLLAGGMGEQFFGPGTRLTVL.

CDR3 coding DNA: TGTGCCAGCAGCTTGGATCTGCGACAGGGAGCTTGGCTCTACACCTTC. Residues: CASSLDLRQGAWLYTF. The chain carries TRBV5-8 and TRBJ1-2; 7 bases are a match to TRBD1. This CDR3 spans 16 amino acids. With 0 bases clipped from V and 10 bases from J, the junction kept 15 bases outside the gene matches. In germline, CDR1 is SGHTS, CDR2 YDEGEE.

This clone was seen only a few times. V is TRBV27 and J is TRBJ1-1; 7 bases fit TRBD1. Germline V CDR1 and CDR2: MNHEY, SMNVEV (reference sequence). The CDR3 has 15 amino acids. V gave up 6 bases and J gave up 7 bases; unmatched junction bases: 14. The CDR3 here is CASSRQGRNPGEAFF. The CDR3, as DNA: TGTGCCAGCAGCCGACAGGGACGAAACCCAGGTGAAGCTTTCTTT.

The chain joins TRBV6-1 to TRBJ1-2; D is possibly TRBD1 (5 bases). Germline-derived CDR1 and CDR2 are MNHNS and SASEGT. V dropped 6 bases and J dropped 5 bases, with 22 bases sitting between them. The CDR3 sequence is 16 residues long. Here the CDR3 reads CASSERGQRRWYGYTF. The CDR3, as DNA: TGTGCCAGCAGCGAACGAGGACAAAGAAGATGGTATGGCTACACCTTC.

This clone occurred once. The CDR3 DNA reads TGTGCCTGGAGTGTATCGGTCGCCTACGAGCAGTACGTC. It translates to CAWSVSVAYEQYV. The chain carries TRBV30 and TRBJ2-7; D call uncertain. The ends were cut back, 0 bases at V and 2 bases at J, with 8 bases in the middle. CDR1 and CDR2 (germline): GTSNPN, SVGIG (reference sequence). CDR3 length: 13 amino acids.

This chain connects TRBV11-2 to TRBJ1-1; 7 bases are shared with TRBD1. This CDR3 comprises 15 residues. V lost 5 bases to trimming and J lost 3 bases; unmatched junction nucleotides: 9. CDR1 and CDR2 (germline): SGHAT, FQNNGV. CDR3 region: CASSIQGVRDTEAFF. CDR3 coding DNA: TGTGCCAGCAGCATCCAGGGGGTTCGGGACACTGAAGCTTTCTTT.

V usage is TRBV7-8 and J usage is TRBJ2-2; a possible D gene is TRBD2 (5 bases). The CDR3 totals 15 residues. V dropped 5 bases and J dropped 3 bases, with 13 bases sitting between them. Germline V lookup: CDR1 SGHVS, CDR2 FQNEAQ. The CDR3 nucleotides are TGTGCCAGCAGCAGGCATAAGGGAGACACCGGGGAGCTGTTTTTT. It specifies CASSRHKGDTGELFF.

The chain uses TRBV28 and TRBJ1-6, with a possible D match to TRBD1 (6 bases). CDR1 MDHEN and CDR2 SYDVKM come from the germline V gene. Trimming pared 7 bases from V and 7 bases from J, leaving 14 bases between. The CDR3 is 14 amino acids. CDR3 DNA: TGTGCCAGCACCCTCGGGACACTAAATTCACCCCTCCACTTT. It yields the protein CASTLGTLNSPLHF.

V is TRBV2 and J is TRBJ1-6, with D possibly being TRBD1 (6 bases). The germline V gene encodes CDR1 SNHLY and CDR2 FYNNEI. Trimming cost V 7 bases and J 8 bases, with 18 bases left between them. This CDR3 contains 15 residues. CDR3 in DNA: TGTGCCAGCAATACGGGGGGCTTTCTTGATTCACCCCTCCACTTT. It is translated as CASNTGGFLDSPLHF.

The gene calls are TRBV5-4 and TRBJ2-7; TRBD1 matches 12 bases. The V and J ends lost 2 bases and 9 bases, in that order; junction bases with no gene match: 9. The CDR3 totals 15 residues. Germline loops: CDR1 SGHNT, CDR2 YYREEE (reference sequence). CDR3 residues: CASSLGSGTGGAQYV. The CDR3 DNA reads TGTGCCAGCAGCTTAGGATCCGGGACAGGGGGCGCGCAGTACGTC.

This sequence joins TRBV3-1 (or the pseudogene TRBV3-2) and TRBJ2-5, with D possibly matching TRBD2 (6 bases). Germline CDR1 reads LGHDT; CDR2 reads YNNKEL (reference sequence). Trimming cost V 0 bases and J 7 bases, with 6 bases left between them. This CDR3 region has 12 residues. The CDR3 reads CASSQEAGTQYF. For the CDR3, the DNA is TGTGCCAGCAGCCAAGAAGCGGGGACCCAGTACTTC.

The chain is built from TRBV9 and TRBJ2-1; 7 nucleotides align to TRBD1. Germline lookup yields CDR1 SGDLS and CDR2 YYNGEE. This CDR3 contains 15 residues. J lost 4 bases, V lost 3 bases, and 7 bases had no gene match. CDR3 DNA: TGTGCCAGCAGCGCCTCAGGGGGACCTTACAATGAGCAGTTCTTC. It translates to CASSASGGPYNEQFF.

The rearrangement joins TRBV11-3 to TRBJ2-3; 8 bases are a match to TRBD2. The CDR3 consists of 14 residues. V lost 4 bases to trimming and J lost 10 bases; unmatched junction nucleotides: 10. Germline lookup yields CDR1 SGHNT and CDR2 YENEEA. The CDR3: CASSSKGGGLAQYF. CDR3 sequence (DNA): TGTGCCAGCAGCTCTAAGGGCGGGGGACTAGCGCAGTATTTT.

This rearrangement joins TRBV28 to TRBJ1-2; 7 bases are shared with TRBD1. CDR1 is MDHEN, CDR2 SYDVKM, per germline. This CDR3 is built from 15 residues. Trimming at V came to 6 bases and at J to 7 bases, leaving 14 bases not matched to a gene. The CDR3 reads CASSYERTGVGGYTF. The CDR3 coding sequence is TGTGCCAGCAGCTACGAAAGAACAGGGGTTGGTGGCTACACCTTC.

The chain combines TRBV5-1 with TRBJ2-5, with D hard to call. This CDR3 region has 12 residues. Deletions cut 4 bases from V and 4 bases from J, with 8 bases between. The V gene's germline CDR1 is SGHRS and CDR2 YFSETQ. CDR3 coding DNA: TGCGCCAGCAGCCCCCCCGGAGAGACCCAGTACTTC. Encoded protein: CASSPPGETQYF.

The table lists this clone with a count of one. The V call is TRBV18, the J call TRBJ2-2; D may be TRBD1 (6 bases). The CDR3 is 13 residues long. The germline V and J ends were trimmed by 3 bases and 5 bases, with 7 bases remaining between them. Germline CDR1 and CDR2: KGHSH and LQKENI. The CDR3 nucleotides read TGTGCCAGCTCACCCCAGGGGACCGGGGAGCTGTTTTTT. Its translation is CASSPQGTGELFF.

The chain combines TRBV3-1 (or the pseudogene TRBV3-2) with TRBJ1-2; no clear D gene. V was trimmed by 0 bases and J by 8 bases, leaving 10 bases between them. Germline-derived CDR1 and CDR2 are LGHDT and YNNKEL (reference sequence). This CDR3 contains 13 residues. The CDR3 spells CASSQETVSGYTF. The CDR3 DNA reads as TGTGCCAGCAGCCAAGAAACAGTGAGCGGCTACACCTTC.

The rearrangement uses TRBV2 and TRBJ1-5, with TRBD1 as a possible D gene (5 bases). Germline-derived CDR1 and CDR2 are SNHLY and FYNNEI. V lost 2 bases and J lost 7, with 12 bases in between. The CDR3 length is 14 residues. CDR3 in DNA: TGTGCCAGCAGTGAATTCCAGGGCAGGCAGCCCCAGCATTTT. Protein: CASSEFQGRQPQHF.